A single sample gave rise to the 17 T cell receptor beta chains below, sequenced in a study of T cell responses to AZD1222 COVID-19 vaccine. Libraries were prepared by immunoSEQ multiplex PCR; TCRdb keeps only in-frame clonotypes and omits some of them. The data contain some 180,000 clones, around nine tenths of them singletons. The source material was peripheral blood, sampled 28 days after the second dose of the MenACWY control vaccine. Receptors were obtained from an adult who received the MenACWY meningococcal vaccine as a control.

The chain couples TRBV5-1 to TRBJ2-7, with a tentative D call TRBD1 (6 bases). This CDR3 spans 15 amino acids. From germline, CDR1 is SGHRS and CDR2 YFSETQ. V was trimmed by 0 bases and J by 1 base, leaving 11 bases between them. The CDR3 loop reads CASSLGTGRSYEQYF. The CDR3 region has the DNA TGCGCCAGCAGCTTGGGCACAGGGAGATCCTACGAGCAGTACTTC.

V usage is TRBV9 and J usage is TRBJ1-3; 7 nucleotides line up with TRBD1. The length of the CDR3 is 15 residues. Trimming removed 4 bases from V and 0 bases from J; junction bases left unmatched: 4. CDR1 and CDR2 from the germline V gene are SGDLS and YYNGEE. CDR3: CASSNRGDSGNTIYF. CDR3 coding DNA: TGTGCCAGCAGCAACAGGGGCGACTCTGGAAACACCATATATTTT. The full variable domain, in which reference TRBV9 and TRBJ1-3 provide the parts outside the CDR3, is DSGVTQTPKHLITATGQRVTLRCSPRSGDLSVYWYQQSLDQGLQFLIQYYNGEERAKGNILERFSAQQFPDLHSELNLSSLELGDSALYFCASSNRGDSGNTIYFGEGSWLTVV.

The gene calls are TRBV28 and TRBJ1-3; no definite D call. Per the germline V gene, CDR1 is MDHEN and CDR2 is SYDVKM. The CDR3 runs 15 residues. With 3 bases removed from V and 0 bases from J, the gap between germline ends came to 9 bases. The CDR3 is CASSFGYSSGNTIYF. DNA for the CDR3: TGTGCCAGCAGTTTCGGATACAGCTCTGGAAACACCATATATTTT.

The rearrangement uses TRBV21-1 and TRBJ1-2; the table's TRBD1 call for D was not verified on the DNA. TRBV21-1 is annotated as a pseudogene. The CDR3 is 12 residues long. The CDR3 protein is CASSKGHYGYTF. The CDR3 DNA follows: TGTGCCAGCAGCAAAGGGCACTATGGCTACACCTTC.

The rearrangement links TRBV2 to TRBJ1-5; D is possibly TRBD1 (5 bases). Germline V CDR1 and CDR2: SNHLY, FYNNEI. CDR3 length equals 17 residues. The V end was cut by 5 bases, the J end by 2 bases, with 19 bases between. The chain's CDR3 is CASSPRQTLAGNQPQHF. The CDR3 DNA sequence: TGTGCCAGCAGTCCTAGACAGACCTTAGCGGGCAATCAGCCCCAGCATTTT.

V usage is TRBV4-3 and J usage is TRBJ2-3; TRBD2 agrees at 8 bases. Per the germline V gene, CDR1 is LGHNA and CDR2 is YSLEER. This CDR3 is built from 17 residues. J was trimmed by 1 base and V by 0 bases; bases with no gene match: 6. The CDR3 is CASSQDLGAGGTDTQYF. In DNA form, the CDR3 reads TGCGCCAGCAGCCAAGATTTGGGAGCGGGGGGCACAGATACGCAGTATTTT.

The rearrangement joins TRBV5-1 to TRBJ2-3, with 12 bases identical to TRBD2. The CDR3 contains 16 residues. V gave up 1 base and J gave up 4 bases; unmatched junction bases: 4. CDR1 is SGHRS, CDR2 YFSETQ, per germline. This chain's CDR3 is CASSLLLAGGADTQYF. CDR3 sequence (DNA): TGCGCCAGCAGCTTGCTACTAGCGGGAGGAGCAGATACGCAGTATTTT.

The CDR3 region is CASSYGQGYYGYTF. Here the CDR3 DNA reads TGTGCCAGCAGTTACGGACAGGGATACTATGGCTACACCTTC. V is TRBV6-6 and J is TRBJ1-2, with 8 bases identical to TRBD1. With 2 bases clipped from V and 3 bases from J, the junction kept 2 bases outside the gene matches. Germline V gene data show CDR1 as MNHNY and CDR2 as SVGAGI (reference sequence). This CDR3 has 14 residues.

This chain joins TRBV7-9 and TRBJ2-1; weak D call: TRBD2 (5 bases). Germline CDR1 reads SEHNR; CDR2 reads FQNEAQ (reference sequence). There are 14 residues in the CDR3. Deletions cut 0 bases from V and 10 bases from J, with 13 bases between. CDR3 protein: CASSLAGVGLEQFF. As DNA, the CDR3 is TGTGCCAGCAGCTTAGCGGGAGTCGGTTTAGAGCAGTTCTTC.

A few counts support this clone. The chain employs TRBV20-1 and TRBJ1-5; D unresolved. The CDR3 totals 14 residues. Trimming left V 3 bases short and J 1 base short, with 10 bases between. The germline gives CDR1 DFQATT, CDR2 SNEGSKA (reference sequence). CDR3 sequence (DNA): TGCAGTGCTAGTCTGGGAGGGAGCAATCAGCCCCAGCATTTT. The encoded protein is CSASLGGSNQPQHF.

The gene calls are TRBV9 and TRBJ1-6; D is possibly TRBD1 (6 bases). Between the trimmed V and J ends, which lost 3 bases and 4 bases, there was a span of 8 bases. The germline gives CDR1 SGDLS, CDR2 YYNGEE. This CDR3 spans 14 amino acids. In DNA form, the CDR3 reads TGTGCCAGCAGCGCCAGGGGTTATAATTCACCCCTCCACTTT. It translates to CASSARGYNSPLHF.

This chain connects TRBV6-5 to TRBJ1-1; D ambiguous. Germline CDR1 reads MNHEY; CDR2 reads SVGAGI. This CDR3 has 14 amino acids. V lost 3 bases to trimming and J lost 2 bases, with 10 bases between them. This CDR3 reads CASSYSPVNTEAFF. As DNA, the CDR3 is TGTGCCAGCAGTTATTCCCCGGTCAACACTGAAGCTTTCTTT.

The V call is TRBV11-2, the J call TRBJ1-1; no firm D call. The CDR3 extends over 14 amino acids. CDR1 and CDR2 from the germline V gene are SGHAT and FQNNGV. V lost 4 bases, J lost 9 bases, and 18 bases lay in between. Written as DNA, the CDR3 is TGTGCCAGCAGCTCTCGTGCGGGTGGTCTAAAAGCTTTCTTT. Residues: CASSSRAGGLKAFF.

The J gene is TRBJ1-4, the V gene TRBV9, with 8 bases matching TRBD1. The trim removed 8 bases at V and 6 bases at J, leaving 15 bases unmatched. From germline, CDR1 is SGDLS and CDR2 YYNGEE. The CDR3 has 16 amino acids. The CDR3 nucleotides read TGTGCCAGTTCACCTCAGGGGGCAGGGTTGGATGAAAAACTGTTTTTT. Amino acid sequence: CASSPQGAGLDEKLFF.

The V gene is TRBV11-2, the J gene TRBJ2-1; TRBD2 agrees at 15 bases. The V segment lost 5 bases and the J segment 8 bases; nucleotides outside the gene matches: 13. Germline assignment: CDR1 SGHAT and CDR2 FQNNGV. This CDR3 comprises 18 residues. CDR3 nucleotide sequence: TGTGCCAGCAGCCTTGGACTAGCGGGAGGGCCAAAGATTCATGAGCAGTTCTTC. Translation: CASSLGLAGGPKIHEQFF.

This clone appeared a few times. The V gene is TRBV18, the J gene TRBJ1-5, with 7 bases lining up with TRBD1. CDR1 is KGHSH and CDR2 is LQKENI in the germline V gene. The CDR3 is made up of 14 amino acids. Unmatched junction bases numbered 6, after V lost 5 bases and J lost 5 bases. The CDR3 here is CASSSSTGDQPQHF. As DNA, the CDR3 is TGTGCCAGCTCATCGTCTACAGGGGATCAGCCCCAGCATTTT. The whole variable domain, filled in from reference TRBV18 and TRBJ1-5, reads NAGVMQNPRHLVRRRGQEARLRCSPMKGHSHVYWYRQLPEEGLKFMVYLQKENIIDESGMPKERFSAEFPKEGPSILRIQQVVRGDSAAYFCASSSSTGDQPQHFGDGTRLSIL.

J is TRBJ2-7 and V is TRBV24-1; 9 nucleotides align to TRBD1. Germline V gives CDR1 KGHDR, CDR2 SFDVKD. V lost 4 bases, J lost 4 bases, and 7 bases stayed unmatched. The CDR3 has 15 amino acids. The CDR3 region is CATSDTPDRGYEQYF. CDR3 DNA sequence: TGTGCCACCAGTGACACCCCGGACAGGGGTTACGAGCAGTACTTC.